This T cell receptor beta chain appears in the sequencing data of a study of T cell changes during pregnancy in multiple sclerosis (dated by TCRdb to between 2017 and 2020). Looking at the study overall: The study looked at changes in the T cell repertoire across pregnancy in women with multiple sclerosis.

Concerning this clone: There is no known antigen for this receptor. Per-nucleotide qualities are absent, and no much larger clonotype sits a single base away.

The germline V gene yields MNHNS for CDR1 and SASEGT for CDR2. V was cut back by 3 bases and J by 4 bases, leaving a gap of 15 bases between them. Including cysteine and phenylalanine, the CDR3 has 15 amino acids. The CDR3 DNA has 45 bases and is translated from base 1. Libraries were constructed by the immunoSEQ multiplex PCR assay. TCRdb holds this immuneACCESS table with in-frame rearrangements only. Some clones are missing; in checked studies, unresolved V genes explain under half, and the rest has no known cause. For this sample there are more than 30,000 clones; about 90% appear just once. The ten largest clones represent 0.56% of the sample.

Specimen: CD4+ T cells from peripheral blood mononuclear cells, collected before pregnancy. The chain couples TRBV6-1 to TRBJ1-2; the D region possibly corresponds to TRBD1 (5 bases align). The source of this sequence is a female donor with multiple sclerosis, enrolled in a pregnancy study. The DNA is TGTGCCAGCAGTGAGGGACTTGGAAGGTCCTATGGCTACACCTTC. Translated, this is CASSEGLGRSYGYTF.